The following is a T cell receptor beta chain sequence with its context. The clone's antigen remains unknown. Within one base of it there is no much larger clone, and no base qualities were kept. Here V drops 8 bases and J drops 5 bases, and the junction holds 6 bases not matched to any gene. Spanning cysteine to phenylalanine, the CDR3 consists of 13 amino acids. Only CDR3 DNA is held: 39 bases, read in frame from base 1. In the germline V gene, CDR1 corresponds to MNHEY and CDR2 to SVGAGI. This sample was taken from a study of T cell responses to AZD1222 COVID-19 vaccine (dated by TCRdb to about 2021). Some background on the complete study: AZD1222 recipients with second doses at about 4 weeks or about 12 weeks were pooled, because spike-specific TCR depth and breadth did not differ between schedules. A total of around 240 trial participants underwent TCR sequencing, of whom 200 to 220 received two doses of AZD1222 and some 26 received two doses of the MenACWY control vaccine. Trial participants were enrolled by age into subgroups of 18-55, 56-69 and 70-plus years, and about 150, 27 and 61 TCR-sequenced participants, respectively, were included in these subgroups.

What the authors observed across the whole study: Reportedly, close to half of the unique spike-specific TCRs recognized epitopes lying outside the regions that are mutated in the B.1.351 and B.1.1.7 variants. In the small 56-69-year group, the increase in depth fell short of significance, most likely because of low power. Most participants were white British and females outnumbered males, and the authors suggested that clonal diversity may have been underestimated. After two AZD1222 doses, spike-specific TCR breadth and depth were significantly higher than at day 0 and than in MenACWY recipients. Vaccine-associated CD4 TCRs spanned the whole spike protein, with dominant responses in regions 160-218 and 743-854. Because no day 14 peak-response samples were available, repertoires were characterized only after the peak T cell response. Conclusions about previously exposed vaccinees are limited, since just five to seven AZD1222 recipients were seropositive for SARS-CoV-2 at baseline.

According to the study, the label for this sample's time point signals: baseline before first vaccination. Vaccinee samples came from UK trials COV001 and COV002, including a single-blind randomized controlled phase 2/3 trial of AZD1222 (ChAdOx1 nCoV-19) in healthy adults. For TCRbeta chain sequencing, PBMC samples from trial participants were taken at day 0 and at day 28 after the second dose. The CDR3 regions of human TCRbeta chains were analyzed by immunosequencing. The published analysis was carried out like this. TCRs in the repertoires were matched against a reference library of SARS-CoV-2-specific TCRs that had been generated with the MIRA antigen-specificity platform. Breadth meant the fraction of unique TCRs that were SARS-CoV-2-associated, whereas depth meant the fraction of total T cells that were SARS-CoV-2-associated. Each spike-specific TCR was assigned to its reactive spike region and to a CD4 or CD8 class using the MIRA data. Log10-transformed breadth and depth values were compared by one-way ANOVA with Sidak's multiple comparisons tests. TCRdb stores this immuneACCESS table with in-frame sequences only. Part of the clones is absent; in the studies checked, under half of the shortfall reflects unresolved V genes, and no reason is known for the rest. For V, J and clone size, that table is used; D and trimming come from the DNA. The sample contains about 130,000 clones, roughly nine tenths of them found a single time. Over 2.5% of the sample lies in the top ten.

The receptor was isolated from an adult in good health. Sequenced here: peripheral blood, sampled on day 0 of AZD1222 vaccination. The sequence is built from TRBV6-5 and TRBJ1-5, with 7 bases matching TRBD1. The sequence in DNA is TGTGCCAGCCGCCAGGGGGTGTATCAGCCCCAGCATTTT. Translated, it gives CASRQGVYQPQHF.